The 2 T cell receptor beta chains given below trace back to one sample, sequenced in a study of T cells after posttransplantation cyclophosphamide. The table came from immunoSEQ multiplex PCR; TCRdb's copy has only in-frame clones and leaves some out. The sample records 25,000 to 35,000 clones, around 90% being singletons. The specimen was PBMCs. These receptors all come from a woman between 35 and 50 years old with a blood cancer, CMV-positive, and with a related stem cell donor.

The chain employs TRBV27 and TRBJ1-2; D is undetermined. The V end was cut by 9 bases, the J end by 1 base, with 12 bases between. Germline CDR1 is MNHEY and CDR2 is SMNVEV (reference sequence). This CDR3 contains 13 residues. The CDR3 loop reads CASGDVGNYGYTF. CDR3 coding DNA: TGTGCCAGTGGAGACGTGGGTAACTATGGCTACACCTTC.

The CDR3 bases are TGTGCCAGCAGGTTAGGGGGAGGTAGTGATGGCTACACCTTC. Encoded protein: CASRLGGGSDGYTF. The V gene is TRBV28, the J gene TRBJ1-2, with D possibly being TRBD1 (6 bases). V was shortened by 6 bases and J by 6 bases, with 17 bases between the two germline ends. The CDR3 covers 14 residues. Germline lookup yields CDR1 MDHEN and CDR2 SYDVKM.